This TCR beta chain was identified during a study of blood T cell repertoires in COVID-19. This clone appeared a single time. Libraries were prepared by immunoSEQ multiplex PCR; TCRdb keeps only in-frame clonotypes and omits some of them. The sample contains some 530,000 clones, 80% to 90% of which appear only once. J lost 7 bases, V lost 2 bases, and 8 bases had no gene match. This CDR3 region has 15 residues. The germline V gene encodes CDR1 MNHEY and CDR2 SVGAGI. This receptor was identified in a human donor in a cohort sampled during active COVID-19. Material for sequencing was peripheral blood. The chain is built from TRBV6-5 and TRBJ2-3, with 8 bases matching TRBD2. Here the CDR3 reads CASSYDGGLDNTQYF. As DNA, the CDR3 is TGTGCCAGCAGTTACGACGGGGGACTAGATAATACGCAGTATTTT.